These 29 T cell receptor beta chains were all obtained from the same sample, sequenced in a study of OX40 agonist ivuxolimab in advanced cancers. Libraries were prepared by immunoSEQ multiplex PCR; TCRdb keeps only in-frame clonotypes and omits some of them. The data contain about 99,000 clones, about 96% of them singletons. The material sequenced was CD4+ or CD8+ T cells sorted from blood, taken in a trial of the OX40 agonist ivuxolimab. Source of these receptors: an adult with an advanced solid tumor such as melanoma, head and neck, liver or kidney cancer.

The CDR3 bases are TGTGCCAGCAGAGGGGACTCTGGAAACACCATATATTTT. Protein: CASRGDSGNTIYF. J is TRBJ1-3 and V is TRBV6-6, with TRBD1 as a possible D gene (5 bases). V was pared by 6 bases and J by 0 bases, with 6 bases between. The CDR3 covers 13 residues. CDR1 and CDR2 from the germline V gene are MNHNY and SVGAGI (reference sequence).

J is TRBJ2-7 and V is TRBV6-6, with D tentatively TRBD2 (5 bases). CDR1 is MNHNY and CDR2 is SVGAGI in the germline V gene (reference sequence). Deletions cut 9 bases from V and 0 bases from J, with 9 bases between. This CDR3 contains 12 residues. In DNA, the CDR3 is TGTGCCAGTGGGAGCAGCTCCTACGAGCAGTACTTC. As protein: CASGSSSYEQYF.

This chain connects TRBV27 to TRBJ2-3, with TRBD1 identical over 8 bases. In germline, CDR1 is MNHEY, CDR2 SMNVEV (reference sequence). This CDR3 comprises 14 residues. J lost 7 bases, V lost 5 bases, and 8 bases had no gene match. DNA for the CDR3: TGTGCCAGCAGTCTCGCAGGGGGCGGAAATACGCAGTATTTT. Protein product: CASSLAGGGNTQYF.

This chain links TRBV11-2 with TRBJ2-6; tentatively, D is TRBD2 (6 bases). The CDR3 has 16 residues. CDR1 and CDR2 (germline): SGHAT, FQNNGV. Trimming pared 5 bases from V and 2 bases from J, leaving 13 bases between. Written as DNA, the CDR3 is TGTGCCAGCAGCCCAGGAGGGGAAACTGGGGCCAACGTCCTGACTTTC. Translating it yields CASSPGGETGANVLTF.

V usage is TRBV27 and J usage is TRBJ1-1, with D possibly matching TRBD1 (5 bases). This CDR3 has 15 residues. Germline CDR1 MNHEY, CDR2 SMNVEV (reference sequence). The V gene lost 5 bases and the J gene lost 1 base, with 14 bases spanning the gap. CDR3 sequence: CASSPETAPNTEAFF. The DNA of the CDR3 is TGTGCCAGCAGTCCAGAGACAGCGCCGAACACTGAAGCTTTCTTT.

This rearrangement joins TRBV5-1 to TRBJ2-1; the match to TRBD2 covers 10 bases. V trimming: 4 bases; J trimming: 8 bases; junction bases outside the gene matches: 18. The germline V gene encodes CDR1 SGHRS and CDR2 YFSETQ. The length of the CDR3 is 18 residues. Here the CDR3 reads CASSPWEEPSGGADEQFF. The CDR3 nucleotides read TGCGCCAGCAGCCCCTGGGAGGAACCAAGCGGGGGGGCCGATGAGCAGTTCTTC.

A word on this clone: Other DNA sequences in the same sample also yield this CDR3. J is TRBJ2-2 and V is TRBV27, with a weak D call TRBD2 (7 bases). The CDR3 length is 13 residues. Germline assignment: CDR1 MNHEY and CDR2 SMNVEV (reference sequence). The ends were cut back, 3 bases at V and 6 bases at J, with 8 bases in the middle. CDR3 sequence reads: CASSLGGPGELFF. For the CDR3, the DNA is TGTGCCAGCAGTTTGGGGGGGCCCGGGGAGCTGTTTTTT.

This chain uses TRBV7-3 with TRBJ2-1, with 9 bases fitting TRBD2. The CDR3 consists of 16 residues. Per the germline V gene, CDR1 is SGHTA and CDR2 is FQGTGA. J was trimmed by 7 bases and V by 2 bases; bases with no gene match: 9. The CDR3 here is CASSLVGGRASNEQFF. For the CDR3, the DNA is TGTGCCAGCAGCTTAGTTGGCGGGAGGGCCTCGAATGAGCAGTTCTTC.

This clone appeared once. The CDR3 here is CASSLAASGRAFEQFF. As DNA, the CDR3 is TGTGCCAGCAGCTTAGCTGCTAGCGGGAGGGCCTTTGAGCAGTTCTTC. The chain employs TRBV7-8 and TRBJ2-1; the match to TRBD2 covers 12 bases. V dropped 0 bases and J dropped 9; count of bases not matched to a gene: 6. Per the germline V gene, CDR1 is SGHVS and CDR2 is FQNEAQ. The CDR3 totals 16 residues. The full variable domain, with the rest looked up from reference TRBV7-8 and TRBJ2-1, is GAGVSQSPRYKVAKRGQDVALRCDPISGHVSLFWYQQALGQGPEFLTYFQNEAQLDKSGLPSDRFFAERPEGSVSTLKIQRTQQEDSAVYLCASSLAASGRAFEQFFGPGTRLTVL.

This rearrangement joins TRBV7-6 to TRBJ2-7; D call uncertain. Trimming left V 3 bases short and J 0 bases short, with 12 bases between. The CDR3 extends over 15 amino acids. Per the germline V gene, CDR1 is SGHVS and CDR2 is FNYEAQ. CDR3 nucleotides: TGTGCCAGCAGCTTCGCCGCTGGGGACTCCTACGAGCAGTACTTC. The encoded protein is CASSFAAGDSYEQYF.

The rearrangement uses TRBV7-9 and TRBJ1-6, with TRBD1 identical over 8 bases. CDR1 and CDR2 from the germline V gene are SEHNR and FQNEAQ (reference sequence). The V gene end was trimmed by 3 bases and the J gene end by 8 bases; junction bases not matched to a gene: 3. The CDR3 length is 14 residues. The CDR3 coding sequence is TGTGCCAGCAGCTTTGGACAGGGCGATTCACCCCTCCACTTT. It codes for CASSFGQGDSPLHF.

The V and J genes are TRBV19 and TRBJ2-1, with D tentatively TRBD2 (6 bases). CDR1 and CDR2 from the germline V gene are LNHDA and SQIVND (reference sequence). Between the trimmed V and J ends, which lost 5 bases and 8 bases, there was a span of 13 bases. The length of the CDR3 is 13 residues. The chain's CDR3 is CASSYGGNHEQFF. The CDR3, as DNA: TGTGCCAGTAGTTACGGGGGAAACCATGAGCAGTTCTTC.

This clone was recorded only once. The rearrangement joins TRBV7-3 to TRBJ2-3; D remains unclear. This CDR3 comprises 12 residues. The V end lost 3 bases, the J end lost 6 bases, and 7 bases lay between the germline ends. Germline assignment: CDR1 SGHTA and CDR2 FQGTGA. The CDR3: CASSLVGDTQYF. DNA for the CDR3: TGTGCCAGCAGCTTGGTAGGGGATACGCAGTATTTT.

Here the CDR3 reads CAWSPGDSGNTIYF. The CDR3 coding sequence is TGTGCCTGGAGTCCTGGGGACTCTGGAAACACCATATATTTT. This rearrangement joins TRBV30 to TRBJ1-3, with unresolved D. V was trimmed by 2 bases and J by 0 bases, leaving 8 bases between them. The CDR3 is 14 amino acids. In germline, CDR1 is GTSNPN, CDR2 SVGIG (reference sequence).

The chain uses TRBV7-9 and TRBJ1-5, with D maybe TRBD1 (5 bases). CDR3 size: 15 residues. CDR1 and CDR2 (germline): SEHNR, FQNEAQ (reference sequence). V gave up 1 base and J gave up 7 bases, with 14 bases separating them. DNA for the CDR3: TGTGCCAGCAGCTTAGGTCGAGGGGATGGGCAGCCCCAGCATTTT. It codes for CASSLGRGDGQPQHF.

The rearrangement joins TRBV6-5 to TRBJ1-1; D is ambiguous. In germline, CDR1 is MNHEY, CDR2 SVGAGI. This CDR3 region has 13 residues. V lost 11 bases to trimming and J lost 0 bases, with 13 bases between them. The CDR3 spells CAARPRVNTEAFF. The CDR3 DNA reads TGTGCCGCCCGACCCCGGGTGAACACTGAAGCTTTCTTT.

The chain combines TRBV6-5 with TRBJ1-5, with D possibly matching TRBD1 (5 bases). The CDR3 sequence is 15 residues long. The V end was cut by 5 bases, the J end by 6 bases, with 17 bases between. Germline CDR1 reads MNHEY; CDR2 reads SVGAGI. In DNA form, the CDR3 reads TGTGCCAGCAGTGGAGGGGAGTTTGACAGTCAGCCCCAGCATTTT. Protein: CASSGGEFDSQPQHF.

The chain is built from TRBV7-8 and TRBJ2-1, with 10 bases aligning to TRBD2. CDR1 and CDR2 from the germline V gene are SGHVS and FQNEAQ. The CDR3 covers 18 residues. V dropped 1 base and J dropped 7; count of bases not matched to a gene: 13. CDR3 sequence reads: CASSLEEAGLAWGNEQFF. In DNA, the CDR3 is TGTGCCAGCAGCTTAGAGGAGGCGGGACTAGCGTGGGGAAATGAGCAGTTCTTC.

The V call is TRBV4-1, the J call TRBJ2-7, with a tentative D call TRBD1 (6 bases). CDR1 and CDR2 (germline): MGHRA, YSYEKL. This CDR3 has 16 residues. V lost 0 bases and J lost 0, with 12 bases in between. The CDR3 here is CASSQDQGDNSYEQYF. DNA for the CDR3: TGCGCCAGCAGCCAAGATCAAGGGGACAACTCCTACGAGCAGTACTTC.

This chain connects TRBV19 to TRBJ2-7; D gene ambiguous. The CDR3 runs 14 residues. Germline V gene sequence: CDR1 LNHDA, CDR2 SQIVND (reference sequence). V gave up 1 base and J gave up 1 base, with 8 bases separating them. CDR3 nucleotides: TGTGCCAGTAGTATAGGGTCAGGTTCCTACGAGCAGTACTTC. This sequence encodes CASSIGSGSYEQYF.

In DNA, the CDR3 is TGTGCCAGCTCCCCTACATTAAACACTGAAGCTTTCTTT. Protein product: CASSPTLNTEAFF. The chain is built from TRBV18 and TRBJ1-1; D call uncertain. CDR3 length: 13 amino acids. Trimming left V 6 bases short and J 2 bases short, with 10 bases between. Germline V gene data show CDR1 as KGHSH and CDR2 as LQKENI. Together with reference TRBV18 and TRBJ1-1, the CDR3 gives the full variable domain: NAGVMQNPRHLVRRRGQEARLRCSPMKGHSHVYWYRQLPEEGLKFMVYLQKENIIDESGMPKERFSAEFPKEGPSILRIQQVVRGDSAAYFCASSPTLNTEAFFGQGTRLTVV.

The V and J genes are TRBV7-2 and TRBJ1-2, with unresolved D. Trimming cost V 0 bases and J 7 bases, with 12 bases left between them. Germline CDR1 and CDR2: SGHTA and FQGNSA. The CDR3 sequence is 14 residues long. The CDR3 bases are TGTGCCAGCAGCTTAGCCGGGGAAGGCGGTGGCTACACCTTC. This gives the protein CASSLAGEGGGYTF.

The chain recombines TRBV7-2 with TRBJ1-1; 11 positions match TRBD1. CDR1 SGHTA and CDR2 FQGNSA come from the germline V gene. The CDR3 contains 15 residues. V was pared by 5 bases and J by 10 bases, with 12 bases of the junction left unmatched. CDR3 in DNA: TGTGCCAGCAGCCCGACCGGGACAGGGGGAATAGGAGCTTTCTTT. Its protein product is CASSPTGTGGIGAFF.

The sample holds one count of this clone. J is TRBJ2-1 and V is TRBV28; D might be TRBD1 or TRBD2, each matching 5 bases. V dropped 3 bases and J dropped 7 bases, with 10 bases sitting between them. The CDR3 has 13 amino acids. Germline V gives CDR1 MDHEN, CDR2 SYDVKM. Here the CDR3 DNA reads TGTGCCAGCAGTTTCAGGGAGAGGAATGAGCAGTTCTTC. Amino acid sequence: CASSFRERNEQFF. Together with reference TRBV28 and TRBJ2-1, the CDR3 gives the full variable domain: DVKVTQSSRYLVKRTGEKVFLECVQDMDHENMFWYRQDPGLGLRLIYFSYDVKMKEKGDIPEGYSVSREKKERFSLILESASTNQTSMYLCASSFRERNEQFFGPGTRLTVL.

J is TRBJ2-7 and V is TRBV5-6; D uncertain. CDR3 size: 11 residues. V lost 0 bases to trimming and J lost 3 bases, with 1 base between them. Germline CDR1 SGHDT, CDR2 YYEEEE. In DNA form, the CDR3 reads TGTGCCAGCAGCTTGGACTACGAGCAGTACTTC. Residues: CASSLDYEQYF. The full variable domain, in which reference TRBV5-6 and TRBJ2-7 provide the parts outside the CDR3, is DAGVTQSPTHLIKTRGQQVTLRCSPKSGHDTVSWYQQALGQGPQFIFQYYEEEERQRGNFPDRFSGHQFPNYSSELNVNALLLGDSALYLCASSLDYEQYFGPGTRLTVT.

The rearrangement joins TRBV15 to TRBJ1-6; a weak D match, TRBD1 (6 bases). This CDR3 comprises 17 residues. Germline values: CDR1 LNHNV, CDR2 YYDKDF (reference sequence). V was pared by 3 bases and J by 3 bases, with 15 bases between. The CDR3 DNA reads TGTGCCACCAGCAGGGTCCGGGACACCAACTATAATTCACCCCTCCACTTT. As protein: CATSRVRDTNYNSPLHF.

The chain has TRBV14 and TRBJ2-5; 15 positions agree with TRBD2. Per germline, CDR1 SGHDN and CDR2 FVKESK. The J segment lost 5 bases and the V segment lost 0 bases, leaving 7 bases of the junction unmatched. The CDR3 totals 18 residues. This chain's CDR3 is CASSQDLPGLAGGETQYF. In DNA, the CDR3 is TGTGCCAGCAGCCAAGATCTTCCCGGACTAGCGGGAGGGGAGACCCAGTACTTC. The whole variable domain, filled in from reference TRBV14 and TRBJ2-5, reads EAGVTQFPSHSVIEKGQTVTLRCDPISGHDNLYWYRRVMGKEIKFLLHFVKESKQDESGMPNNRFLAERTGGTYSTLKVQPAELEDSGVYFCASSQDLPGLAGGETQYFGPGTRLLVL.

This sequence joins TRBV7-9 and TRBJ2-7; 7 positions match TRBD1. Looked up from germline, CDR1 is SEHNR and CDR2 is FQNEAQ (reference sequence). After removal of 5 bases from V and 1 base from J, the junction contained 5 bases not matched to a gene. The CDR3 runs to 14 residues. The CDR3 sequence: CASSARDSSYEQYF. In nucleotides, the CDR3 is TGTGCCAGCAGCGCGAGGGACAGTTCCTACGAGCAGTACTTC.

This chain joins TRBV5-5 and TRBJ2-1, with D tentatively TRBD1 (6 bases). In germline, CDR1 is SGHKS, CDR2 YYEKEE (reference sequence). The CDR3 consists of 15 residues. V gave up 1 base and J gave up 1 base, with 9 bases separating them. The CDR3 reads CASSLPGESYNEQFF. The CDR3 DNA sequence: TGTGCCAGCAGCTTGCCAGGGGAGTCCTACAATGAGCAGTTCTTC.